These 17 T cell receptor beta chains originate from one sample sequenced in a study of blood T cell repertoires in COVID-19. Method: immunoSEQ multiplex PCR; TCRdb's copy keeps in-frame clones and lacks some. The sample has under 200,000 clones, about 85% seen once. Sequencing was carried out using peripheral blood. The receptors originated from a man aged 35 to 55 with acute or convalescent COVID-19.

This chain joins TRBV6-2 or TRBV6-3 and TRBJ1-5, with D possibly matching TRBD1 (5 bases). CDR3 size: 13 residues. CDR1 and CDR2 (germline): MNHEY, SVGEGT. The ends were cut back, 6 bases at V and 5 bases at J, with 11 bases in the middle. The CDR3 DNA reads as TGTGCCAGCAGCCGGACCAGGGATCAGCCCCAGCATTTT. Translated, it gives CASSRTRDQPQHF.

A note on this clone: Other DNA sequences of this sample code for an identical CDR3. This chain links TRBV18 with TRBJ1-5; 7 positions match TRBD1. Germline V gives CDR1 KGHSH, CDR2 LQKENI. CDR3 length: 14 amino acids. With 1 base clipped from V and 5 bases from J, the junction kept 2 bases outside the gene matches. The CDR3 reads CASSPQGADQPQHF. Here the CDR3 DNA reads TGTGCCAGCTCACCACAGGGGGCCGATCAGCCCCAGCATTTT.

The chain has TRBV20-1 and TRBJ1-6, with a weak D call TRBD1 (5 bases). Deletions cut 3 bases from V and 7 bases from J, with 13 bases between. The CDR3 totals 14 residues. Germline CDR1 DFQATT, CDR2 SNEGSKA (reference sequence). CDR3: CSASPLQANSPLHF. The CDR3 DNA follows: TGCAGTGCTAGTCCCCTACAGGCAAATTCACCCCTCCACTTT.

This sequence joins TRBV19 and TRBJ2-5; TRBD1 agrees at 7 bases. Per the germline V gene, CDR1 is LNHDA and CDR2 is SQIVND (reference sequence). The CDR3 covers 13 residues. V shed 6 bases, J shed 7 bases, and the junction held 8 bases outside the gene matches. The CDR3 reads CASRGQDLRTQYF. The CDR3 nucleotides are TGTGCCAGTAGAGGACAGGACTTGCGGACCCAGTACTTC.

The CDR3 protein is CAISPGQHYEQYF. CDR3 bases: TGTGCCATCAGTCCGGGACAGCACTACGAGCAGTACTTC. V and J are TRBV10-3 and TRBJ2-7, with TRBD1 matching 7 bases. V was clipped by 5 bases and J by 3 bases; unmatched bases: 4. The V gene's germline CDR1 is ENHRY and CDR2 SYGVKD. The CDR3 is 13 amino acids.

V usage is TRBV18 and J usage is TRBJ2-1, with unresolved D. The germline V gene encodes CDR1 KGHSH and CDR2 LQKENI. The CDR3 loop spans 14 amino acids. V gave up 3 bases and J gave up 12 bases, with 18 bases separating them. CDR3 nucleotide sequence: TGTGCCAGCTCACCCCCGCTAGGTCTTGTACTGCAGTTCTTC. It translates to CASSPPLGLVLQFF.

This rearrangement joins TRBV18 to TRBJ1-1; 8 nucleotides match TRBD1. Trimming removed 8 bases from V and 1 base from J; junction bases left unmatched: 3. Germline values: CDR1 KGHSH, CDR2 LQKENI. The CDR3 has 13 residues. Here the CDR3 reads CASTQGANTEAFF. CDR3 nucleotides: TGTGCCAGCACCCAGGGGGCGAACACTGAAGCTTTCTTT.

The chain has TRBV6-7 and TRBJ1-1, with 7 bases aligning to TRBD1. TRBV6-7 is designated an ORF whose function remains uncertain. Losses at the gene ends were 8 bases for V and 2 bases for J; bases not matched to a gene: 8. There are 14 residues in the CDR3. CDR3 in amino acids: CASSLDRDNTEAFF. The CDR3 nucleotides read TGTGCCAGCTCCCTTGACAGGGATAACACTGAAGCTTTCTTT.

The chain joins TRBV5-1 to TRBJ2-1, with 11 positions matching TRBD2. V shed 0 bases and J 6 bases; nucleotides not matched to a gene: 8. The CDR3 is made up of 17 amino acids. Germline V gene sequence: CDR1 SGHRS, CDR2 YFSETQ. The CDR3 protein is CASSLAKSGTSGNEQFF. CDR3 sequence (DNA): TGCGCCAGCAGCTTGGCCAAGTCGGGGACTAGCGGCAATGAGCAGTTCTTC.

The chain employs TRBV5-4 and TRBJ2-5; D perhaps matches TRBD1 (5 bases). The germline V and J ends were trimmed by 0 bases and 4 bases, with 16 bases remaining between them. The CDR3 length is 16 residues. Per the germline V gene, CDR1 is SGHNT and CDR2 is YYREEE (reference sequence). The CDR3, as DNA: TGTGCCAGCAGCTTGGGGGGCCCGTCTTCGGGAGAGACCCAGTACTTC. Amino acids: CASSLGGPSSGETQYF.

Worth noting for this clone: Likely a read error: the CDR3 ends without its conserved phenylalanine or tryptophan. No DNA is shown, since the ends of the CDR3 on it are uncertain; the CDR3 is the one TCRdb lists. This chain uses TRBV2 with TRBJ1-1. Germline CDR1 SNHLY, CDR2 FYNNEI. The CDR3 totals 12 residues, both ends included. CDR3 in amino acids: CASSEALGRRCI.

CDR3 nucleotides: TGCGCCAGCAGTGATGGGGCCTATGGCTACACCTTC. Translating it yields CASSDGAYGYTF. This sequence joins TRBV10-1 and TRBJ1-2; D might be TRBD1 (5 bases). The CDR3 is 12 amino acids. CDR1 is WNHNN, CDR2 SYGVQD, per germline (reference sequence). Trimming shortened V by 3 bases and J by 4 bases, and 6 bases separated the two germline ends.

The chain is built from TRBV6-5 and TRBJ1-1, with 8 bases fitting TRBD1. Germline lookup yields CDR1 MNHEY and CDR2 SVGAGI. The CDR3 length is 15 residues. The trim removed 2 bases at V and 11 bases at J, leaving 13 bases unmatched. The CDR3 bases are TGTGCCAGCAGTTACCCCGGACAGGGCCGGCGCGAGGCTTTCTTT. This gives the protein CASSYPGQGRREAFF.

About this clone itself: Compared with germline, one end of the junction differs, possibly owing to a read error. The chain links TRBV7-7 to TRBJ1-3; D uncertain. The CDR3 runs 15 residues. Looked up from germline, CDR1 is SSHAT and CDR2 is FNYEAQ (reference sequence). The CDR3 sequence: CASSVGAGSGNTIYF. The CDR3 bases are TGTGCTAGCAGCGTGGGCGCTGGCTCTGGAAACACCATATATTTT.

This chain uses TRBV6-5 with TRBJ1-2, with D possibly matching TRBD1 (5 bases). Germline V gene data show CDR1 as MNHEY and CDR2 as SVGAGI. The V end lost 6 bases, the J end lost 5 bases, and 13 bases lay between the germline ends. The CDR3 is made up of 13 amino acids. The DNA of the CDR3 is TGTGCCAGCAGCCCCGAGGGACTTTATGGCTACACCTTC. Amino acids: CASSPEGLYGYTF.

This chain joins TRBV5-4 and TRBJ2-1; 14 bases map to TRBD2. The CDR3 is made up of 17 amino acids. Germline V CDR1 and CDR2: SGHNT, YYREEE (reference sequence). Trimming removed 4 bases from V and 3 bases from J; junction bases left unmatched: 6. In DNA form, the CDR3 reads TGTGCCAGCAGCGCTAGGACTAGCGGGGGGATCTACAATGAGCAGTTCTTC. Residues: CASSARTSGGIYNEQFF.

The V call is TRBV5-6, the J call TRBJ2-7; D is perhaps TRBD1 (6 bases). Trimming shortened V by 5 bases and J by 3 bases, and 15 bases separated the two germline ends. Per germline, CDR1 SGHDT and CDR2 YYEEEE. This CDR3 has 14 amino acids. CDR3 DNA sequence: TGTGCCAGCAGTAACCTGACAGGTTTCTACGAGCAGTACTTC. Translated: CASSNLTGFYEQYF.